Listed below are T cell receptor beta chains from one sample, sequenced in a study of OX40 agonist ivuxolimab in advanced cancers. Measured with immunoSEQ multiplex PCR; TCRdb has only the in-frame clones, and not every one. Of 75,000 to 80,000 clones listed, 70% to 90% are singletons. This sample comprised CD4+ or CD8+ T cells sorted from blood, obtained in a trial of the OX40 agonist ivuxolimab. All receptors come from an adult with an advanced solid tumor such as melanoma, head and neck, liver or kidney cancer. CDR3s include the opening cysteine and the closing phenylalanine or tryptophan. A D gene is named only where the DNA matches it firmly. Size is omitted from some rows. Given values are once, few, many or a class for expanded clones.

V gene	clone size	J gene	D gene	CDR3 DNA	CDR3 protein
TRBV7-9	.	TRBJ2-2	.	TGTGCCAGCAGCTCCCGGGCCCAGAACACCGGGGAGCTGTTTTTT	CASSSRAQNTGELFF
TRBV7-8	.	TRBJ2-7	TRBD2	TGTGCCAGCAGCTCTTTAGCGGGACCCTACGAGCAGTACTTC	CASSSLAGPYEQYF
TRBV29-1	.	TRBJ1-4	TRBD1	TGCAGCGCCATGACACAGGGGCCAAATGAAAAACTGTTTTTT	CSAMTQGPNEKLFF
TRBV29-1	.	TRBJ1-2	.	TGCAGCGCCCCGGACCCTGTGTCGTATAAAACTAACTATGGCTACACCTTC	CSAPDPVSYKTNYGYTF
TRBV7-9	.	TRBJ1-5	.	TGTGCCAGCAGTCGCTCGGACCGGGGTTACAATCAGCCCCAGCATTTT	CASSRSDRGYNQPQHF
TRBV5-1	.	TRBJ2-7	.	TGCGCCAGCAGCTTGGAGGTTAGGAACGTCTACGAGCAGTACTTC	CASSLEVRNVYEQYF
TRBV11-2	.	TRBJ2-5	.	TGTGCCAGCAGCTTAGGTGGGGCGGGGGCCCGTCAAGAGACCCAGTACTTC	CASSLGGAGARQETQYF
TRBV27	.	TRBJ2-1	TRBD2	TGTGCCAGCACAAATCCAAGCGGGAGCCGCTACAATGAGCAGTTCTTC	CASTNPSGSRYNEQFF
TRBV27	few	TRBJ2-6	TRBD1	TGTGCCAGCAGGCGGGAAGGACAGGGTGCGGGGGGGGCCAACGTCCTGACTTTC	CASRREGQGAGGANVLTF
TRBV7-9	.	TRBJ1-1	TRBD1	TGTGCCAGTAAAAGGGACAGGTCAAACACTGAAGCTTTCTTT	CASKRDRSNTEAFF
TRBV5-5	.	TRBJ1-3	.	TGTGCCAGCAGCTTGGTGACGACCCGAGGAAACACCATATATTTT	CASSLVTTRGNTIYF